This T cell receptor (beta chain) originates from a study of T-cell reconstitution after alpha-beta-depleted transplantation in children. The V end lost 4 bases, the J end lost 7 bases, and 18 bases lay between the germline ends. The CDR3 has 15 residues. The V gene's germline CDR1 is SGHRS and CDR2 YFSETQ. Notes on this clonotype: Its specificity is not known.

The authors prepared the TCRbeta library with unique molecular identifiers. A single record per CDR3 protein comes from TCRdb applying MiXCR to the PCR reads. The data contain about 600,000 distinct CDR3 sequences, 23% of them singletons. Notes on the study in general: Expanded graft clones numbering several hundred reportedly gave rise to alpha-beta T cells about two months after transplant. Surviving thymic progenitors and recipient T cells were the source of high TCRbeta diversity at day 60 in some patients.

This TCR came from a boy in the first two years of life who had a stem cell transplant for acute myeloid leukemia, so the T cells may come from the graft donor. V gene TRBV5-1 combines with J gene TRBJ2-1, with D possibly called TRBD1 or TRBD2 (6 bases each). The input for sequencing was PBMCs, mostly from graft donor cells, taken 360 days after TCRalphabeta/CD19-depleted stem cell transplant. The CDR3 here is CASSVSWGALNEQFF. For the CDR3, the DNA is TGCGCCAGCAGCGTCTCGTGGGGGGCGTTAAATGAGCAGTTCTTC.